This entry describes one T cell receptor (beta chain). This clonotype has a handful of counts. Its recognized antigen is unknown. Nothing much larger sits one base from this clone, and base qualities are not available. The V and J ends are trimmed by 0 bases and 5 bases, leaving 13 bases between them. In the germline V gene (reference sequence), CDR1 corresponds to DFQATT and CDR2 to SNEGSKA. The CDR3 measures 14 amino acids from cysteine to phenylalanine. Only CDR3 DNA remains: 42 bases, in frame from the first base. The data are from a study of naive and memory T cell subsets (dated by TCRdb to 2016 to 2017). Study-wide context: The study applied an open-source, UMI-based TCR alpha and beta sequencing pipeline to sorted naive and memory peripheral blood T cell subsets. Complete agreement was observed between the functional CMV T cell responses and the IgG serology results. RNA was DNase-treated and reverse transcribed with TCR constant-region primers, mostly using SuperScript III.

From the second PCR step onward, the TCR alpha chain libraries and the TCR beta chain libraries were amplified separately. CMV status of each donor was established by measuring IFNgamma production from CD4+ T cells after fresh PBMCs were stimulated overnight with CMV viral lysate. CD4 T cells were positively selected with Miltenyi beads, followed by positive selection of CD8 T cells from the CD4-negative fraction. After staining for CD3, CD4, CD8, CD45RA, CD27 and a live/dead dye, cells were sorted on a BD Aria II into four subsets based on CD45RA and CD27. A few healthy volunteers provided blood, and each donor's sample was split into CD4 and CD8 T cells and then further divided into four differentiation subsets. About 110 ml of peripheral blood was collected from each donor, and PBMC were isolated from the blood using Ficoll-Paque PLUS density-gradient centrifugation. Sorted cells were lysed in RLT buffer, after which RNA was extracted using a Qiagen RNeasy kit and stored at -80 degrees C.

To prepare the library, UMI-ligation and nested PCR was applied. An equimolar mix of two oligonucleotides covering both TRBC1 and TRBC2 was used as the beta constant-region primer. The ligated cDNA went through four rounds of PCR with nested alpha and beta constant-region primers together with the SP2 primer. A single-stranded oligonucleotide containing the SP2 primer and a 12-nucleotide UMI was joined to the 3' end of the cDNA by T4 RNA ligase 1. Incubation of the ligation reaction lasted roughly 19-25 hours at 16 degrees C. PCR2 was typically run as a SYBR Green qPCR and stopped at a predetermined threshold to prevent over-amplification. Apart from the first purification, every purification step used Agencourt AMPure XP magnetic beads. Library amounts were measured by Qubit and library quality was assessed on a TapeStation, where the main peak was expected at around 650 bp. Pooled libraries were sequenced on an Illumina MiSeq using v2 2x251 paired-end kits, and typically roughly 0.85-2.3 million reads were obtained per sample. Libraries were pooled at 3 to 4 nM per sample, and about 4.5-7.5% PhiX was added to improve cluster recognition. The authors' pipeline ran thus. FASTQ reads processed by Demultiplexor were assigned V and J genes by Decombinator through tag matching that tolerated a single base-pair mismatch. Collapsinator used UMIs to correct both sequencing errors and frequency errors arising from PCR heterogeneity. TCRs were translated and CDR3s were extracted from the conserved cysteine to the FGXG phenylalanine by CDR3Translator, with non-productive sequences being flagged. Repertoires were subsampled to equal numbers of UMI-defined TCRs before Gini, Shannon entropy and inverse Simpson indices were calculated. Clonotype abundance distributions were fitted to a power law by maximum likelihood within the linear range. When run on a single naive CD8 sample, MIGEC and the pipeline yielded similar UMI counts, similar unique TCR numbers and similar clonal distributions. A set of 7,322 CMV-associated CDR3 sequences, compiled from VDJdb and a published dataset, was used to search the repertoires. TCRdb trimmed public reads at Q25 via fastp, called clones via MiXCR and kept in-frame beta chains. All rows with the same CDR3 protein become a single entry with the most common DNA and genes. Here the V and J calls rest on TCRdb's processing, not on the authors' analysis. For this sample there are about 120,000 distinct CDR3 sequences; 35% to 40% appear just once. The ten largest clones take up roughly 0.9% of the sample.

What the work shows at the level of the full study, not this receptor alone: Each clonotype was defined as a single alpha or beta chain sequence rather than as a paired alpha/beta receptor. In both CD4 and CD8 cells, going from naive through CM, EM and EMRA, the Gini index went up while Shannon and inverse Simpson diversity went down. Once error correction was done, more than 85% of naive TCR sequences showed up just once, which made the naive abundance distributions much steeper than those of the memory subsets. No ground truth was available to validate the repertoire findings for the naive and memory subsets. The abundance of TCRs followed a power law with an exponent that differed between naive and memory subsets yet stayed consistent across the three individuals. RNA-based TCR counts may be affected by expression changes linked to T cell activation and differentiation.

Rearrangement joined TRBV20-1 to TRBJ2-5; the D gene identity is not certain. The sequence was collected from a human donor in good health. The material sequenced was central memory CD4+ T cells from blood. This specimen's cell subset or site label, interpreted: central memory, CD45RA- CD27+. The CDR3 region has the sequence CSARELPRRETQYF. The DNA is as follows: TGCAGTGCTAGAGAACTACCCAGGCGGGAGACCCAGTACTTC.